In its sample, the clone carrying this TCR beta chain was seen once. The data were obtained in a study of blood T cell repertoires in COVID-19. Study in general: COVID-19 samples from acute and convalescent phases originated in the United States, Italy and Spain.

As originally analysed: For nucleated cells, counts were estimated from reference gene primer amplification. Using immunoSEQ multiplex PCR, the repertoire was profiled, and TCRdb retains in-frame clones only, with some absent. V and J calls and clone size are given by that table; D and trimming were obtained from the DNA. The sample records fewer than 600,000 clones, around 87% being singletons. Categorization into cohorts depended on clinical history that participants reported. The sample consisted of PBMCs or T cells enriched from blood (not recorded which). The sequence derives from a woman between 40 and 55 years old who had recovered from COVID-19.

CDR3 amino acids: CASSYRDRGPGYTF. The CDR3, as DNA: TGTGCCAGCAGTTACCGGGACAGGGGGCCTGGCTACACCTTC. This rearrangement joins TRBV6-2 or TRBV6-3 to TRBJ1-2; 12 bases align to TRBD1. Per germline, CDR1 MNHEY and CDR2 SVGEGT. J gave up 7 bases and V 2 bases, and 2 bases lay outside the gene matches. This CDR3 region has 14 residues.